This record covers a single T cell receptor (beta chain). These data originate in a study of OX40 agonist ivuxolimab in advanced cancers. Study in general: Participants could have had prior anti-PD-1, anti-PD-L1 or anti-CTLA-4 therapy, and roughly 39% had some.

Using immunoSEQ multiplex PCR, the repertoire was profiled, and TCRdb retains in-frame clones only, with some absent. The data show 55,000 to 65,000 clones, approximately 90% seen once. With 4 bases clipped from V and 5 bases from J, the junction kept 8 bases outside the gene matches. Germline CDR1 SGHTA, CDR2 FQGNSA. The CDR3 sequence is 15 residues long. The specimen comprised CD4+ or CD8+ T cells sorted from blood, sampled in a trial of the OX40 agonist ivuxolimab. The clonotype originates from an adult with an advanced solid tumor such as melanoma, head and neck, liver or kidney cancer. The chain is built from TRBV7-2 and TRBJ2-3; 8 nucleotides agree with TRBD1. The CDR3 region is CASSSQGQGGDTQYF. In DNA form, the CDR3 reads TGTGCCAGCAGCTCACAAGGACAGGGTGGAGATACGCAGTATTTT. Full variable domain (remainder filled in from reference TRBV7-2 and TRBJ2-3): GAGVSQSPSNKVTEKGKDVELRCDPISGHTALYWYRQSLGQGLEFLIYFQGNSAPDKSGLPSDRFSAERTGGSVSTLTIQRTQQEDSAVYLCASSSQGQGGDTQYFGPGTRLTVL.